Below, 10 T cell receptor beta chains from the same sample are listed, as sequenced in a study of tumor and adjacent non-tumor tissue in lung cancer. Three rounds of nested PCR, following a modified ARM-PCR protocol, produced the TCRbeta library. TCRdb redid the calling of the multiplex PCR reads with MiXCR, one entry per CDR3 protein. This table has roughly 75,000 distinct CDR3 sequences, less than 75% appearing once. RNA was extracted from bulk tissue without any cell sorting. This non-tumor lung sample came from over 3 cm beyond the tumor edge. The sample was distant non-tumor lung tissue. The origin of the receptors is a woman between 45 and 60 years old with non-small cell lung cancer.

To note about this clonotype: Germline and junction disagree at one end, which may indicate a read error. This chain uses TRBV13 with TRBJ1-1, with TRBD1 matching over 10 bases. Germline V gives CDR1 PRHDT, CDR2 FYEKMQ (reference sequence). The CDR3 loop spans 16 amino acids. The CDR3, as DNA: TGTGCCAGCAACTTAGGATGGACAGGGGGAAACACTGAACCTTTCTTT. This gives the protein CASNLGWTGGNTEPFF. Combining the CDR3 with reference TRBV13 and TRBJ1-1 gives the whole variable domain AAGVIQSPRHLIKEKRETATLKCYPIPRHDTVYWYQQGPGQDPQFLISFYEKMQSDKGSIPDRFSAQQFSDYHSELNMSSLELGDSALYFCASNLGWTGGNTEPFFGQGTRLTVV.

The rearrangement uses TRBV4-3 and TRBJ2-6; D possibly uses TRBD1 or TRBD2 (5 bases each). The CDR3 length is 19 residues. The germline V gene has CDR1 LGHNA and CDR2 YSLEER. Trimming removed 4 bases from V and 4 bases from J, with 23 bases in between. The CDR3 reads CASSPQGGGRFSGANVLTF. The CDR3 DNA reads as TGCGCCAGCAGCCCTCAGGGTGGCGGGCGTTTCTCCGGGGCCAACGTCCTGACTTTC.

For this clonotype: One end of the junction varies from germline; a read error may be responsible. This chain connects TRBV12-3 or TRBV12-4 to TRBJ2-1; D perhaps matches TRBD1 (6 bases). The CDR3 spans 13 residues. CDR3 nucleotides: TGTGCCAACAGGGTGGCCGGGTATAATGACCAGTTCTTC. It is translated as CANRVAGYNDQFF.

About this clonotype: A read error is possible here, since a much larger clone lies one base away. This sequence joins TRBV20-1 and TRBJ2-3; the match to TRBD2 covers 8 bases. Trimming at V came to 0 bases and at J to 2 bases, leaving 7 bases not matched to a gene. The CDR3 contains 16 residues. The germline V gene encodes CDR1 DFQATT and CDR2 SNEGSKA (reference sequence). For the CDR3, the DNA is TGCAGTGCTAGAGACGTGGTAGCGGGGCTCACAGATACGCAGTATTTT. This sequence encodes CSARDVVAGLTDTQYF.

This clonotype was picked up many times. The gene calls are TRBV6-6 and TRBJ2-2; 7 bases agree with TRBD1. The CDR3 spans 15 residues. Germline loops: CDR1 MNHNY, CDR2 SVGAGI (reference sequence). V trimming: 4 bases; J trimming: 6 bases; junction bases outside the gene matches: 8. CDR3 amino acids: CASSLTGQSSGELFF. The CDR3 region has the DNA TGTGCCAGCAGTTTGACAGGGCAAAGCTCCGGGGAGCTGTTTTTT.

At least ten counts were recorded for this clonotype. The J gene is TRBJ2-3, the V gene TRBV5-6; D not certain. The V end lost 2 bases, the J end lost 6 bases, and 7 bases lay between the germline ends. The CDR3 is 12 amino acids. CDR1 and CDR2 from the germline V gene are SGHDT and YYEEEE. The CDR3 region has the DNA TGTGCCAGCAGCTTCTCTTTGGATACGCAGTATTTT. It is translated as CASSFSLDTQYF.

As to this clonotype: This is likely a read error, given that the CDR3 carries no conserved phenylalanine or tryptophan at its end. This rearrangement joins TRBV11-2 to TRBJ2-2, with D possibly TRBD1 on 6 matching bases. Trimming took 6 bases from V and 4 from J, leaving 12 bases between them. CDR3 length equals 14 residues. The germline V gene has CDR1 SGHAT and CDR2 FQNNGV. The CDR3 loop is CASRPAGVTGELFS. DNA for the CDR3: TGTGCCAGCAGGCCGGCAGGGGTCACCGGGGAGCTGTTTTCT.

This clonotype was counted once. This may come from a read error, since a much larger clone is one base off. The chain recombines TRBV10-3 with TRBJ2-5; TRBD1 agrees at 10 bases. The CDR3 covers 16 residues. From germline, CDR1 is ENHRY and CDR2 SYGVKD. CDR3 loop: CAISVGQGGTQETQNF. The CDR3, as DNA: TGTGCCATCAGTGTCGGACAGGGGGGAACCCAAGAGACCCAGAACTTC.

As to this clonotype: A single base separates this from a much larger clone, so it may be a read error. The chain has TRBV29-1 and TRBJ2-1; TRBD2 agrees at 8 bases. Germline-derived CDR1 and CDR2 are SQVTM and ANQGSEA. The CDR3 has 12 amino acids. The CDR3 DNA sequence: TGCAGCGTTGGGGATAGCGGGATGCTCTCCAGCTTC. The encoded protein is CSVGDSGMLSSF.

This clonotype was observed a few times. This may stem from a read error, because a much larger clone lies one nucleotide away. The gene calls are TRBV6-1 and TRBJ1-2; the D gene is possibly TRBD1 (5 bases). The length of the CDR3 is 12 residues. Germline CDR1 reads MNHNS; CDR2 reads SASEGT. The CDR3 loop reads CTSRRGDYGYTF. CDR3 sequence (DNA): TGTACCAGCAGACGAGGGGACTATGGCTACACCTTC.